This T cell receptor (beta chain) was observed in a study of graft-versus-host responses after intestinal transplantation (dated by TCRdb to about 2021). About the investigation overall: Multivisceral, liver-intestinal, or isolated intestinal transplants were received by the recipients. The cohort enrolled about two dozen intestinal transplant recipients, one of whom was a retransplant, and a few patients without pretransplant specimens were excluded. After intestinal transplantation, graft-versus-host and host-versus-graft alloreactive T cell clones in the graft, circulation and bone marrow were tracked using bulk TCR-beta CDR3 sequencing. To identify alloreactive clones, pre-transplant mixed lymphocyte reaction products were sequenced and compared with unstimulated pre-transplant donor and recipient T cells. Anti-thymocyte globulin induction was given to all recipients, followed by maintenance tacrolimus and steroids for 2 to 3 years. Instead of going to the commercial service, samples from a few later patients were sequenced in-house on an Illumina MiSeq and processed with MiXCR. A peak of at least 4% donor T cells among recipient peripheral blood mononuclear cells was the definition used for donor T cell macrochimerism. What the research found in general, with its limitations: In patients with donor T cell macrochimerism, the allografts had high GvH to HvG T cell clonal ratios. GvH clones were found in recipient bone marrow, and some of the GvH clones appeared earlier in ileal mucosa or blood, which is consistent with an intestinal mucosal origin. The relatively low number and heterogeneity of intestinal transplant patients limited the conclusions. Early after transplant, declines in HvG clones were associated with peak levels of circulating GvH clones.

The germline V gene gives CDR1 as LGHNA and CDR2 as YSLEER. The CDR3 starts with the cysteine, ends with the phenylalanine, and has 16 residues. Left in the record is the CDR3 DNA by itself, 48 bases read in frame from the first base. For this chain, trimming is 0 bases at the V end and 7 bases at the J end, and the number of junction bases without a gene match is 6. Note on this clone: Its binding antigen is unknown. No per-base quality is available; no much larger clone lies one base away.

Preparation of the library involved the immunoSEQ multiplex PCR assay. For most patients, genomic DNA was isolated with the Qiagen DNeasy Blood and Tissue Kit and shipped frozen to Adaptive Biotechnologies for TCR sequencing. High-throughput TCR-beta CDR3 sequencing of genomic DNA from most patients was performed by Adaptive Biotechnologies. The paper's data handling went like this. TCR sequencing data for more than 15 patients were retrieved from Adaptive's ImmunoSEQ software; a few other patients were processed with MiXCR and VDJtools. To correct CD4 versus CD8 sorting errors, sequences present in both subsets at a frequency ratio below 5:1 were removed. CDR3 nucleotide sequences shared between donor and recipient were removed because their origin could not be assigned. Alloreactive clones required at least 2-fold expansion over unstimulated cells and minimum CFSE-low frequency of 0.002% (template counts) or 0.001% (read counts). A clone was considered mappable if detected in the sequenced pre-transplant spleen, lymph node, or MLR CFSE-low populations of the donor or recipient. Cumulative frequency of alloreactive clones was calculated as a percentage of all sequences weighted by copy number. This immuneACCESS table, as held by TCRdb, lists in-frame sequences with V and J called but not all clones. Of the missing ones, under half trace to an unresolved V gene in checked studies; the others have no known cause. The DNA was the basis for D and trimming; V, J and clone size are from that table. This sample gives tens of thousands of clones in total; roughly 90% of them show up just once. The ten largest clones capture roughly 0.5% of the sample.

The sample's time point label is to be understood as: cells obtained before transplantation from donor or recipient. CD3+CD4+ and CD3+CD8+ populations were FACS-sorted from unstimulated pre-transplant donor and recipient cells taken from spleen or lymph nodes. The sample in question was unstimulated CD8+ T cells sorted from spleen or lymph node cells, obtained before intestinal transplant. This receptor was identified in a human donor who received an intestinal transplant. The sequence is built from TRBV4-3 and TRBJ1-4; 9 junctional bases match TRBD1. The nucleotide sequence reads TGCGCCAGCAGCCAAGATCAACAGGGGGCGAGTGAAAAACTGTTTTTT. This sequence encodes CASSQDQQGASEKLFF.